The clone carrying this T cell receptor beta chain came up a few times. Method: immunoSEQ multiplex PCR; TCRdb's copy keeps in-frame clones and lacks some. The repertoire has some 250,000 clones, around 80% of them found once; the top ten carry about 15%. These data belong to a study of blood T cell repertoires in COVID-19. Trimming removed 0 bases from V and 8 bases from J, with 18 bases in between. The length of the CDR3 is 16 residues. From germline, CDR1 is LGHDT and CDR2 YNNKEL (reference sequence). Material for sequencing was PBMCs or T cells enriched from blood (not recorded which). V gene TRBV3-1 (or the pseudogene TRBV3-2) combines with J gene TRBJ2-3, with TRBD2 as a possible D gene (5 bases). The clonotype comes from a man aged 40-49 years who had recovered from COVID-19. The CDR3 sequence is CASSQETHGLRGTQYF. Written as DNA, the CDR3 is TGTGCCAGCAGCCAAGAAACCCATGGGCTTCGGGGTACGCAGTATTTT.